The 13 T cell receptor beta chains below come from one sample, sequenced in a study of beta chain features in type 1 diabetes. What was sequenced were expressed TCRB transcripts, since all of the isolated RNA had been reverse transcribed. Clones were sequenced by immunoSEQ multiplex PCR, and TCRdb holds only the in-frame ones, with some missing. The repertoire has hundreds of thousands of clones, roughly 15% of them found once; the top ten carry roughly 0.025%. Input material: naive CD4+ T cells from blood. Receptor source: a young woman in good health.

This clone came up a few times. The chain couples TRBV19 to TRBJ2-3, with a weak D call TRBD1 (5 bases). The CDR3 is made up of 14 amino acids. Trimming took off 5 bases at V and 4 bases at J, with 13 bases between the two ends. Germline values: CDR1 LNHDA, CDR2 SQIVND (reference sequence). CDR3 nucleotides: TGTGCCAGTAGTTCCAGGGCCCGACCAGATACGCAGTATTTT. Protein product: CASSSRARPDTQYF.

The genes are TRBV2 and TRBJ2-1; D is perhaps TRBD1 (6 bases). Trimming took 6 bases from V and 0 from J, leaving 12 bases between them. Germline CDR1 and CDR2: SNHLY and FYNNEI. This CDR3 is 15 amino acids long. CDR3 nucleotide sequence: TGTGCCAGCAGAAGGACAGCTAGCTCCTACAATGAGCAGTTCTTC. Translation gives CASRRTASSYNEQFF.

J is TRBJ1-2 and V is TRBV14; D may be TRBD1 (5 bases). V shed 1 base and J shed 4 bases, with 7 bases lying between them. This CDR3 is built from 13 residues. Germline V gene data show CDR1 as SGHDN and CDR2 as FVKESK. CDR3 sequence: CASSQGGTYGYTF. DNA for the CDR3: TGTGCCAGCAGCCAAGGGGGGACCTATGGCTACACCTTC.

This clone was counted a few times. The V and J genes are TRBV6-1 and TRBJ2-5; TRBD1 agrees at 7 bases. The CDR3 sequence is 13 residues long. Trimming removed 4 bases from V and 2 bases from J; junction bases left unmatched: 1. CDR1 is MNHNS and CDR2 is SASEGT in the germline V gene. CDR3 nucleotide sequence: TGTGCCAGCAGTGCGACAGGGCAAGAGACCCAGTACTTC. Residues: CASSATGQETQYF.

The chain links TRBV1 to TRBJ2-7; TRBD2, as called in the table, went unchecked against the DNA. TRBV1 is a known pseudogene. CDR3 length: 13 residues. The CDR3 protein is CTSSPSRSYEQYF. CDR3 coding DNA: TGCACAAGCAGCCCTAGTCGCTCCTACGAGCAGTACTTC.

This clone showed up just a few times. This chain joins TRBV6-6 and TRBJ1-4, with 8 bases identical to TRBD1. Germline lookup yields CDR1 MNHNY and CDR2 SVGAGI (reference sequence). V shed 6 bases and J 8 bases; nucleotides not matched to a gene: 5. The CDR3 spans 13 residues. This CDR3 is CASRRTGLEKLFF. CDR3 sequence (DNA): TGTGCCAGCAGAAGGACAGGGCTCGAAAAACTGTTTTTT.

This clone was seen once. The CDR3, as DNA: TGTGCCAGTGCGGACAGGTCTTGGGATACGCAGTATTTT. Amino acid sequence: CASADRSWDTQYF. V and J are TRBV2 and TRBJ2-3, with 7 bases lining up with TRBD1. This CDR3 region has 13 residues. The germline CDR1 and CDR2 sequences are SNHLY and FYNNEI. Trimming cost V 9 bases and J 6 bases; bases outside gene matches: 9. The full variable domain, with the rest looked up from reference TRBV2 and TRBJ2-3, is EPEVTQTPSHQVTQMGQEVILRCVPISNHLYFYWYRQILGQKVEFLVSFYNNEISEKSEIFDDQFSVERPDGSNFTLKIRSTKLEDSAMYFCASADRSWDTQYFGPGTRLTVL.

This chain connects TRBV7-3 to TRBJ2-1, with 8 bases fitting TRBD1. Germline V CDR1 and CDR2: SGHTA, FQGTGA. This CDR3 is 14 amino acids long. Germline trimming cut 5 bases from V and 12 bases from J; bases unmatched to any gene: 12. The CDR3 loop is CASSPATGEKVQFF. The DNA of the CDR3 is TGTGCCAGCAGCCCCGCGACAGGGGAAAAAGTGCAGTTCTTC.

This clone was found a few times. The chain combines TRBV6-1 with TRBJ2-7, with TRBD1 as a possible D gene (5 bases). Trimming removed 8 bases from V and 5 bases from J, with 10 bases in between. Germline lookup yields CDR1 MNHNS and CDR2 SASEGT. The CDR3 contains 11 residues. The CDR3 DNA reads as TGTGCCAGCTCTAGGGGTAACGAGCAGTACTTC. This encodes CASSRGNEQYF.

V gene TRBV21-1 combines with J gene TRBJ2-7. TRBV21-1 is a pseudogene segment. CDR3 length equals 15 residues. The CDR3 coding sequence is TGTGCCAGCAGCAAAAGGTCCGGGCCTCTTTACGAGCAGTACTTC. It yields the protein CASSKRSGPLYEQYF.

CDR3 in amino acids: CASSTDRANTEAFF. The CDR3 bases are TGTGCCAGCAGTACAGACAGGGCGAACACTGAAGCTTTCTTT. The gene calls are TRBV6-1 and TRBJ1-1; 7 positions agree with TRBD1. The germline V gene encodes CDR1 MNHNS and CDR2 SASEGT. The CDR3 has 14 residues. Trimming cost V 5 bases and J 1 base; bases outside gene matches: 4.

The chain joins TRBV2 to TRBJ1-2; TRBD1 might be the D (5 bases). This CDR3 is built from 12 residues. Trimming took off 7 bases at V and 5 bases at J, with 11 bases between the two ends. Germline V gene sequence: CDR1 SNHLY, CDR2 FYNNEI. The CDR3 here is CASTGTDYGYTF. The CDR3 DNA follows: TGTGCCAGCACCGGGACTGATTATGGCTACACCTTC.

This clone was counted a few times. This rearrangement joins TRBV21-1 to TRBJ2-7. TRBV21-1 counts as a pseudogene. The CDR3 runs 24 residues. Written as DNA, the CDR3 is TGTGCCAGCAGCTCCTTATACCGGGACCCCCGGCGCGGGCTCAACACACCGTCTACCTACGAGCAGTACTTC. This codes for CASSSLYRDPRRGLNTPSTYEQYF.